The clone carrying this T cell receptor (beta chain) appeared a few times. The data derive from a study of blood T cell repertoires in COVID-19. About the research overall: Spain, Italy and the United States supplied samples that represented acute and convalescent COVID-19. PBMCs, B-cell-depleted T cells, or T cells provided the cDNA or gDNA that made up the material.

Source study methods: Amplified reference gene primers provided the basis for estimating nucleated cell counts. Sequencing was performed with immunoSEQ multiplex PCR; in TCRdb, only in-frame clones are kept and a portion is missing. For V, J and clone size, that table is used; D and trimming come from the DNA. This table holds around 300,000 clones, 83% found once. The length of the CDR3 is 15 residues. CDR1 is LNHNV, CDR2 YYDKDF, per germline (reference sequence). The junction had 6 bases not matched to a gene; V was cut back by 0 bases and J by 4 bases. The receptor was isolated from a woman aged 50 to 60 who had recovered from COVID-19. The specimen sequenced was peripheral blood. V is TRBV15 and J is TRBJ2-7; 7 positions match TRBD1. The CDR3 DNA reads TGTGCCACCAGCAGAGACCCGGACAGGAGTTACGAGCAGTACTTC. This translates into CATSRDPDRSYEQYF.